This TCR beta chain was retrieved from a study of blood T cell repertoires in COVID-19. Original handling: Nucleated cell counts were estimated from reference gene primer amplification. The protocol was immunoSEQ multiplex PCR, while the TCRdb copy is restricted to in-frame clones and leaves out a portion. From that table come the V and J calls and clone size; the DNA was used to work out D and trimming. The table lists about 300,000 clones, roughly 85% of them singletons. J lost 2 bases, V lost 4 bases, and 4 bases had no gene match. There are 14 residues in the CDR3. CDR1 and CDR2 from the germline V gene are SGHTA and FQGNSA. This clone appeared a few times. The sample has other DNA sequences that encode this CDR3 too.

The receptor comes from a man aged 30 to 45 who had recovered from COVID-19. The sample comprised PBMCs or T cells enriched from blood (not recorded which). The rearrangement links TRBV7-2 to TRBJ1-1; 7 nucleotides match TRBD1. Here the CDR3 DNA reads TGTGCCAGCAGCTACGGGACAGCAAACACTGAAGCTTTCTTT. Amino acids: CASSYGTANTEAFF.